The present T cell receptor beta chain was sequenced within a study of blood T cell repertoires in COVID-19. As for the study in general: The United States, Italy and Spain provided the acute and convalescent COVID-19 samples. T cells, B-cell-depleted T cells, or PBMCs provided the cDNA or gDNA that served as material.

Data came from immunoSEQ multiplex PCR; TCRdb stores just in-frame clones and leaves some out. This sample yields fewer than 500,000 clones, of which 80% to 90% are seen a single time; around 1.3% belongs to the top ten. Clinical histories supplied by participants themselves formed the basis of cohort assignment. Donors in Cohort 3 counted as recovered after two negative PCRs, clearance, or symptom resolution. J gave up 1 base and V 6 bases, and 2 bases lay outside the gene matches. The CDR3 is made up of 14 amino acids. The germline V gene has CDR1 MNHEY and CDR2 SVGAGI. The sample consisted of PBMCs or T cells enriched from blood (not recorded which). The V gene is TRBV6-5, the J gene TRBJ1-1; 10 bases match TRBD1. This sequence was found in a man aged 30-40 years who had recovered from COVID-19. The CDR3 coding sequence is TGTGCCAGCAGAGGGGACAGGGGGAACACTGAAGCTTTCTTT. Translation gives CASRGDRGNTEAFF.